The 18 T cell receptor beta chains reported below all come from one sample, sequenced in a study of shared clonotypes between healthy human individuals. The protocol was immunoSEQ multiplex PCR, while the TCRdb copy is restricted to in-frame clones and leaves out a portion. The profile shows about 2.1 million clones, 80% to 95% of them singletons. Naive CD8 cells lacked CD45RO, underwent positive selection for CCR7 and left out terminally differentiated effector memory CD45RA+ cells. The sequencing input was naive CD8+ T cells from PBMCs. The receptors shown here come from a man younger than 35 in good health. Some clones in this sample may be carry-over from other donors' samples.

V is TRBV5-1 and J is TRBJ1-4, with D hard to call. Germline CDR1 SGHRS, CDR2 YFSETQ. V gave up 5 bases and J gave up 8 bases, with 16 bases separating them. The CDR3 covers 14 residues. CDR3 in DNA: TGCGCCAGCAGTTGGGCGGCCCCCCAGGAAAAACTGTTTTTT. Its translation: CASSWAAPQEKLFF.

This rearrangement joins TRBV5-1 to TRBJ1-2; tentative D call: TRBD1 (6 bases). The CDR3 extends over 17 amino acids. Germline V CDR1 and CDR2: SGHRS, YFSETQ. Trimming left V 0 bases short and J 7 bases short, with 22 bases between. The CDR3 protein is CASSLAMVGALEGGYTF. In nucleotides, the CDR3 is TGCGCCAGCAGCTTGGCGATGGTGGGGGCCCTGGAAGGTGGCTACACCTTC.

This clone was observed once. J is TRBJ2-7 and V is TRBV9; 10 bases fit TRBD2. V shed 3 bases and J 4 bases; nucleotides not matched to a gene: 1. The CDR3 length is 13 residues. Germline V gene lookup returns CDR1 SGDLS and CDR2 YYNGEE. CDR3 DNA: TGTGCCAGCAGCGCGGGACTAGCGTACGAGCAGTACTTC. It encodes CASSAGLAYEQYF.

Of note for this clone: The identical CDR3 is also encoded by other nucleotide sequences in the sample. The CDR3 bases are TGTGCCAGCAGGCGAGGCTATGAGCAGTTCTTC. Translated, it gives CASRRGYEQFF. V usage is TRBV27 and J usage is TRBJ2-1; D not resolved. The germline CDR1 and CDR2 sequences are MNHEY and SMNVEV (reference sequence). The CDR3 runs to 11 residues. Trimming removed 6 bases from V and 8 bases from J, with 8 bases in between.

This clone was recorded a few times. The rearrangement uses TRBV29-1 and TRBJ2-1; D remains ambiguous. The CDR3 contains 12 residues. Trimming took 5 bases from V and 0 from J, leaving 5 bases between them. CDR1 is SQVTM, CDR2 ANQGSEA, per germline. The CDR3 loop is CSVQASYNEQFF. The CDR3 nucleotides are TGCAGCGTTCAGGCCTCCTACAATGAGCAGTTCTTC.

This sequence joins TRBV27 and TRBJ1-5; weak D call: TRBD1 (5 bases). Trimming took off 2 bases at V and 6 bases at J, with 8 bases between the two ends. This CDR3 is built from 13 residues. The germline V gene has CDR1 MNHEY and CDR2 SMNVEV (reference sequence). In nucleotides, the CDR3 is TGTGCCAGCAGTTTAGAGGGGATTCAGCCCCAGCATTTT. It specifies CASSLEGIQPQHF.

The chain joins TRBV2 to TRBJ1-2, with 7 bases matching TRBD1. The CDR3 consists of 14 residues. With V trimmed by 3 bases and J by 8 bases, 9 bases remained unmatched. CDR1 SNHLY and CDR2 FYNNEI come from the germline V gene. The CDR3: CASSDYRGLYGYTF. The CDR3 DNA reads TGTGCCAGCAGTGACTACAGGGGCCTGTACGGCTACACCTTC.

About this clone: At the DNA level, this CDR3 is encoded by other sequences in the same sample as well. The gene calls are TRBV7-9 and TRBJ1-1, with no clear D. Between the trimmed V and J ends, which lost 5 bases and 5 bases, there was a span of 9 bases. Germline-derived CDR1 and CDR2 are SEHNR and FQNEAQ (reference sequence). The CDR3 has 12 residues. CDR3 amino acids: CASSPGSTEAFF. The CDR3 DNA follows: TGTGCCAGCAGCCCTGGGAGTACTGAAGCTTTCTTT.

V is TRBV28 and J is TRBJ2-7; D remains ambiguous. Germline CDR1 is MDHEN and CDR2 is SYDVKM. V was clipped by 2 bases and J by 3 bases, with 11 bases between them. The CDR3 is 14 amino acids. Here the CDR3 reads CASSLGRRVYEQYF. In nucleotides, the CDR3 is TGTGCCAGCAGTTTAGGTCGACGGGTCTACGAGCAGTACTTC.

This sequence joins TRBV27 and TRBJ2-3, with TRBD2 matching over 10 bases. CDR3 length: 17 amino acids. V lost 2 bases to trimming and J lost 4 bases; unmatched junction nucleotides: 9. The germline gives CDR1 MNHEY, CDR2 SMNVEV (reference sequence). The chain's CDR3 is CASSLVGLAGVADTQYF. The CDR3 DNA is TGTGCCAGCAGTTTAGTAGGGCTAGCGGGAGTAGCAGATACGCAGTATTTT.

CDR3 coding DNA: TGTGCCAGCAGCCACAGACTAGCAGCCACCGAGCAGTTCTTC. This codes for CASSHRLAATEQFF. The chain has TRBV11-1 and TRBJ2-1; TRBD2 matches at 7 bases. Germline lookup yields CDR1 SGHAT and CDR2 FQDESV (reference sequence). The CDR3 is made up of 14 amino acids. V dropped 5 bases and J dropped 10; count of bases not matched to a gene: 11.

A note on this clone: The sample carries other DNA sequences with the same CDR3. V gene TRBV6-5 combines with J gene TRBJ2-5; 11 bases map to TRBD1. This CDR3 is built from 15 residues. The ends lost 2 bases at V and 5 bases at J; junction bases unmatched: 4. Germline assignment: CDR1 MNHEY and CDR2 SVGAGI. CDR3 in amino acids: CASSYGQGARETQYF. The CDR3 nucleotides read TGTGCCAGCAGTTACGGACAGGGGGCGCGGGAGACCCAGTACTTC.

V is TRBV10-3 and J is TRBJ2-1; D remains unclear. This CDR3 region has 16 residues. Germline values: CDR1 ENHRY, CDR2 SYGVKD. Trimming cost V 8 bases and J 2 bases, with 19 bases left between them. The CDR3 loop is CAISDGPREAYNEQFF. CDR3 nucleotide sequence: TGTGCCATCTCCGACGGACCCCGCGAGGCCTACAATGAGCAGTTCTTC.

The chain is built from TRBV5-6 and TRBJ2-1, with a possible D match to TRBD2 (5 bases). The germline V and J ends were trimmed by 4 bases and 1 base, with 12 bases remaining between them. This CDR3 comprises 15 residues. Germline CDR1 reads SGHDT; CDR2 reads YYEEEE. CDR3 sequence reads: CASSLGIRSYNEQFF. The CDR3 coding sequence is TGTGCCAGCAGCCTCGGGATAAGGTCCTACAATGAGCAGTTCTTC.

The chain joins TRBV9 to TRBJ2-2; 10 bases match TRBD1. J lost 6 bases, V lost 3 bases, and 8 bases had no gene match. CDR3 length: 16 amino acids. Germline V gives CDR1 SGDLS, CDR2 YYNGEE. The CDR3 bases are TGTGCCAGCAGCGCCCAGGGACAGGGGTTACCCGGGGAGCTGTTTTTT. Its protein product is CASSAQGQGLPGELFF.

V gene TRBV5-1 combines with J gene TRBJ2-7; tentative D call: TRBD2 (6 bases). Germline V gene data show CDR1 as SGHRS and CDR2 as YFSETQ. Trimming removed 2 bases at V and 4 bases at J, with 10 bases between. This CDR3 is 13 amino acids long. The CDR3 region is CASSFSLAYEQYF. The CDR3 DNA sequence: TGCGCCAGCAGCTTCTCCCTAGCGTACGAGCAGTACTTC.

CDR3 in amino acids: CASSSQAAYEQYF. CDR3 nucleotide sequence: TGTGCCAGCAGTTCGCAGGCAGCCTACGAGCAGTACTTC. This chain connects TRBV6-1 to TRBJ2-7; no definite D call. V was cut by 5 bases and J by 2 bases, with 10 bases left in between. Germline loops: CDR1 MNHNS, CDR2 SASEGT. CDR3 length equals 13 residues.

The rearrangement links TRBV28 to TRBJ2-7, with 11 bases fitting TRBD2. Looked up from germline, CDR1 is MDHEN and CDR2 is SYDVKM. V was clipped by 7 bases and J by 6 bases; unmatched bases: 11. The CDR3 is made up of 15 amino acids. This CDR3 is CASKGALAGVAEQYF. In DNA, the CDR3 is TGTGCCAGCAAAGGGGCACTAGCGGGAGTTGCCGAGCAGTACTTC.